What follows are 2 T cell receptor beta chains derived from one specimen sequenced in a study of beta chain features in type 1 diabetes. Broader study findings: The study found moderately but significantly shorter TCRB CDR3s in all four CD4+ subsets of Type 1 diabetes patients.

Which antigens these TCRs recognize remains unknown. The investigators reverse transcribed all of the isolated RNA, so they sequenced expressed TCRB transcripts. Sequencing was performed with immunoSEQ multiplex PCR; in TCRdb, only in-frame clones are kept and a portion is missing. The sample lists roughly 240,000 clones; approximately 25% were seen once. Sequencing used naive CD4+ T cells from blood. The receptors originated from a woman aged 30 to 39 with type 1 diabetes.

The chain carries TRBV29-1 and TRBJ1-1; D is ambiguous. The length of the CDR3 is 12 residues. V lost 4 bases to trimming and J lost 1 base, with 7 bases between them. Germline CDR1 and CDR2: SQVTM and ANQGSEA. The CDR3 region has the DNA TGCAGCGTTGTGAGGGCGAACACTGAAGCTTTCTTT. Its protein is CSVVRANTEAFF. Full variable domain (missing parts from reference TRBV29-1 and TRBJ1-1): SAVISQKPSRDICQRGTSLTIQCQVDSQVTMMFWYRQQPGQSLTLIATANQGSEATYESGFVIDKFPISRPNLTFSTLTVSNMSPEDSSIYLCSVVRANTEAFFGQGTRLTVV.

Only a few counts were recorded for this clone. The chain has TRBV29-1 and TRBJ2-7; D remains unclear. Trimming took off 4 bases at V and 0 bases at J, with 10 bases between the two ends. The CDR3 has 13 residues. Per the germline V gene, CDR1 is SQVTM and CDR2 is ANQGSEA. The CDR3 loop reads CSVGPTSSYEQYF. The CDR3 nucleotides are TGCAGCGTTGGGCCCACCAGCTCCTACGAGCAGTACTTC.